Detailed here is one T cell receptor beta chain. This CDR3 is 13 amino acids long. Germline values: CDR1 SNHLY, CDR2 FYNNEI. V was clipped by 9 bases and J by 0 bases, with 9 bases between them. Libraries were prepared by immunoSEQ multiplex PCR; TCRdb keeps only in-frame clonotypes and omits some of them. The table records approximately 150,000 clones, approximately 89% of them present only once. This sample stems from a study of blood T cell repertoires in COVID-19. This clonotype originated in a woman between 45 and 60 years old with acute or convalescent COVID-19. The V gene is TRBV2, the J gene TRBJ2-1; D is uncertain. Source material: peripheral blood. The CDR3 is CASFPSSYNEQFF. In DNA, the CDR3 is TGTGCCAGTTTTCCGAGCTCCTACAATGAGCAGTTCTTC.